The text below deals with one T cell receptor beta chain. Its binding antigen is unknown. Per-base qualities were not stored, and no clone one base away is much larger. This sample was included in a study of shared clonotypes between healthy human individuals (dated by TCRdb to 2020 to 2022). General notes on the study: A few men and a couple of women, aged 18 to 49 years, made up the cohort. For each donor, CD4 naive and CD4 memory were each run on three plates, CD8 naive on two plates, and CD8 memory on one plate. To estimate repertoire size and how much clonotype sharing occurs between individuals, the study deeply sequenced the blood TCR repertoires of 4 to 6 healthy adults. To increase sequencing depth and limit assay-specific biases, different laboratories used diverse techniques to prepare libraries and sequence TCR repertoires. Between about 0.94 and 8.9 billion PBMCs per donor were obtained by leukapheresis.

Using the deep immunoSEQ assay, TCR CDR3 regions were amplified from genomic DNA by multiplex PCR. Genomic DNA extracted from each cell subset was distributed evenly over all wells of several immunoSEQ 96-well plates, and each plate served as one replicate. For sorted subsets, each replicate PCR was loaded with around 220 ng genomic DNA, equivalent to 30,000 or so T cell genomes. Purified libraries were quantified with a Qubit 3.0 fluorometer, sized on a Bioanalyzer 2100, and re-quantified with the KAPA Library Quantification kit. A separate single-read 150-cycle Illumina NextSeq 550 flow cell was used to sequence each immunoSEQ 96-well plate. As for the original processing: The immunoSEQ output contained only junctional sequences without quality scores, so filtering could not match that applied to full-length reads. To assign V/J genes and CDR3, sequences were annotated using PyIR, a Python wrapper for IgBLAST v1.9, with IMGT germline references. Any read was removed if the V/J assignment was weak (E-value above 1e-6), the CDR3 was missing, or the read contained stop codons, out-of-frame junctions, or ambiguous translated residues. V3J clonotypes were defined as sequences sharing an identical inferred V gene, J gene, and CDR3 amino acid sequence. Percentage overlap between repertoires was computed as shared unique clonotypes divided by the size of the smaller repertoire. Repertoire richness was assessed with RTK rarefaction, the Chao1 estimator, and Recon v2.1 estimates of unobserved clonotypes. Generation probabilities were computed with OLGA for all TCRbeta clonotypes obtained by the gDNA method from a handful of donors. Here the immuneACCESS table is served through TCRdb, limited to in-frame sequences with V and J called. Missing clones are a known gap in these copies; in checked studies unresolved V genes cover under half, and the rest lacks a known reason. The DNA gave D and trimming, while V, J and clone size come from that table. This sample comprises 980,000 or so clones, approximately 80% of them detected only once. The leading ten clones occupy about 1.5% of the sample.

The donors were healthy, HIV-negative adults with no recently reported acute infections or vaccinations. Every donor was a Caucasian adult residing in Nashville, Tennessee, USA. CD4+ T cells were enriched by magnetic negative selection; naive cells were then positively selected on CD45RA, and the negative fraction formed the memory subset. Blood was obtained by leukapheresis, after which PBMCs were separated by Ficoll-Histopaque density gradient centrifugation and cryopreserved in liquid nitrogen vapor phase. Analytical flow cytometry was used to check the purity and quantity of each magnetically sorted T cell population. Genomic DNA was isolated from each sorted fraction and quantified by UV absorbance on a Nanodrop 2000c. Results and caveats for the whole study, not just this receptor: Even with the large sequencing depth, rarefaction of the sorted-subset datasets indicated that sequencing was incomplete. Because the study included a small number of donors, the genetic and exposure-history diversity represented was limited. Clonotypes shared by all four sorted-subset donors showed higher generation probabilities than non-shared clonotypes. Across a few donors, approximately 5% of naive CD4, 3% to 3.5% of naive CD8, 2.3% of memory CD4, and about 0.44% of memory CD8 clonotypes were shared. Pairwise subsampling led to the expectation that sequencing depth would affect the degree of clonotype sharing among donors. Naive subsets generally had larger estimated clonotype richness than memory subsets. Sampling was restricted to blood, and TCR repertoires in tissues likely differ from the TCR repertoires found in blood.

V gives up 3 bases and J gives up 6 bases, and the segment between their germline ends measures 12 bases. The CDR3 contains 13 residues, cysteine and phenylalanine counted. Only CDR3 DNA is held: 39 bases, read in frame from base 1. Via the germline V gene (reference sequence), CDR1 is GTSNPN and CDR2 SVGIG. The sequence derives from a man between 18 and 35 years old in good health. The sequencing input was memory CD4+ T cells sorted from blood. The intended sense of this specimen's cell subset or site label: CD45RA-negative fraction. The chain couples TRBV30 to TRBJ1-5; a tentative D match to TRBD1 spans 5 bases. The bases are TGTGCCTGGAGCCCAGGGCTCGGTCAGCCCCAGCATTTT. Its translation reads: CAWSPGLGQPQHF.